This TCR beta chain came from a study of tumour-infiltrating T cells in Burkitt lymphoma. Study-level information: Repertoire clonality predicted overall and progression-free survival.

Profiled with immunoSEQ multiplex PCR; TCRdb holds only in-frame clones, not every one. The sample yields about 13,000 clones, 65% to 90% seen once. The ends were cut back, 7 bases at V and 3 bases at J, with 18 bases in the middle. CDR3 length: 15 residues. Germline V gives CDR1 SGHRS, CDR2 YFSETQ. The J gene is TRBJ2-3, the V gene TRBV5-1; D possibly corresponds to TRBD2 (5 bases). This clonotype originated in a human donor with diffuse large B-cell lymphoma. Sequencing was performed on tumor tissue. CDR3 coding DNA: TGCGCCAGCCGCTCTGACGGGGTTCTAACAGATACGCAGTATTTT. Translated, it gives CASRSDGVLTDTQYF.